Listed below are T cell receptor beta chains from one sample, sequenced in a study of response to subunit inactivated influenza vaccine. TCRdb reprocessed the RT-PCR reads via MiXCR and lists one record per CDR3 protein. This sample has about 570,000 distinct CDR3 sequences, with about 11% found just once. The same sample was also used in a study of T cells expressing NK-cell markers.

The sequencing here drew on PBMCs from blood, taken on the day of vaccination. Receptor source: a middle-aged man who received an inactivated influenza vaccine. The CDR3 runs from the conserved cysteine through the conserved F or W. D genes are given only for firm matches. Clone size is not always given. Where it is, it says once, few, many or a class for expanded clones.

clone size | J gene | V gene | D gene | CDR3 protein | CDR3 DNA
- | TRBJ2-1 | TRBV5-1 | TRBD2 | CASSSRLAGGSEQFF | TGCGCCAGCAGCTCTCGACTAGCGGGGGGCTCTGAGCAGTTCTTC
- | TRBJ2-7 | TRBV20-1 | - | CSTFPGTYHYEQYF | TGCAGTACCTTTCCGGGGACCTACCACTACGAGCAGTACTTC
- | TRBJ1-1 | TRBV7-2 | - | CASSPGKIGAFF | TGTGCCAGCAGTCCAGGGAAGATCGGAGCTTTCTTT
- | TRBJ2-6 | TRBV12-3/TRBV12-4 | - | CASRQGPLISGANVLTF | TGTGCCAGCAGACAGGGACCGCTCATCTCTGGGGCCAACGTCCTGACTTTC
many | TRBJ2-7 | TRBV20-1 | - | CSALPRGPLSYEQYF | TGCAGTGCGTTGCCTAGGGGCCCACTTTCCTACGAGCAGTACTTC
few | TRBJ2-3 | TRBV20-1 | TRBD2 | CSARDPGTSLTDTQYF | TGCAGTGCTAGAGATCCTGGGACTAGCCTCACAGATACGCAGTATTTT
few | TRBJ2-5 | TRBV11-2 | TRBD2 | CASSLEAPLTSGGVETQYF | TGTGCCAGCAGCTTAGAGGCCCCGTTGACTAGCGGGGGAGTAGAGACCCAGTACTTC
- | TRBJ2-2 | TRBV5-1 | - | CASSLGLEVELFF | TGCGCCAGCAGCCTAGGACTGGAAGTAGAGCTGTTTTTT
few | TRBJ2-7 | TRBV12-3/TRBV12-4 | TRBD1 | CASRQGQGPGYEQYF | TGTGCCAGCAGACAAGGACAGGGCCCTGGGTACGAGCAGTACTTC
many | TRBJ2-7 | TRBV25-1 | TRBD1 | CASSEGTDPYEQYF | TGTGCCAGCAGTGAAGGGACAGACCCCTACGAGCAGTACTTC
few | TRBJ2-7 | TRBV10-2 | TRBD2 | CASSEKTSGSHEQYF | TGCGCCAGCAGTGAAAAGACTAGCGGGTCCCACGAGCAGTACTTC
few | TRBJ1-1 | TRBV18 | TRBD1 | CASSPPGQGADGNTEAFF | TGTGCCAGCTCACCCCCGGGACAGGGGGCGGATGGGAACACTGAAGCTTTCTTT
- | TRBJ2-4 | TRBV4-3 | - | CASSHGWAVGAKNIQYF | TGCGCCAGCAGCCATGGCTGGGCGGTAGGAGCCAAAAACATTCAGTACTTC
- | TRBJ2-5 | TRBV5-4 | - | CASSYLSGPEETQYF | TGTGCCAGCAGCTACCTCTCGGGCCCAGAGGAGACCCAGTACTTC
few | TRBJ2-7 | TRBV5-1 | - | CASSTGFPYEQYF | TGCGCCAGCAGCACGGGATTCCCCTACGAGCAGTACTTC
few | TRBJ2-1 | TRBV5-1 | TRBD2 | CASTLAGDWNEQFF | TGCGCCAGCACCCTAGCGGGAGATTGGAATGAGCAGTTCTTC
few | TRBJ1-1 | TRBV29-1 | - | CSVDPTDSFEAFF | TGCAGCGTTGACCCAACGGATTCTTTTGAAGCTTTCTTT
few | TRBJ2-1 | TRBV18 | TRBD2 | CATHGGVDSYNEQFF | TGTGCCACCCATGGGGGGGTGGACTCCTACAATGAGCAGTTCTTC
- | TRBJ2-1 | TRBV24-1 | TRBD1 | CATSDGQAGSYNEQFF | TGTGCCACCAGTGACGGACAGGCTGGCTCCTACAATGAGCAGTTCTTC
- | TRBJ2-7 | TRBV7-8 | - | CASSLVWAGFANEQYF | TGTGCCAGCAGCTTAGTATGGGCCGGGTTTGCGAACGAGCAGTACTTC
few | TRBJ1-5 | TRBV20-1 | - | CSARDVYDGNQPQHF | TGCAGTGCTAGAGATGTTTATGACGGGAATCAGCCCCAGCATTTT
- | TRBJ2-7 | TRBV12-3/TRBV12-4 | TRBD2 | CASSTGTSGTEQYF | TGTGCCAGCAGTACCGGGACTAGCGGGACCGAGCAGTACTTC
few | TRBJ2-1 | TRBV6-2/TRBV6-3 | TRBD2 | CASSDKREKQFF | TGTGCCAGCAGTGACAAGCGGGAGAAGCAGTTCTTC
many | TRBJ2-1 | TRBV29-1 | TRBD2 | CSARTSGRGITYNEQFF | TGCAGCGCTCGGACTAGCGGGCGAGGAATAACCTACAATGAGCAGTTCTTC
- | TRBJ2-2 | TRBV12-3/TRBV12-4 | - | CATAWGPQNTGELFF | TGTGCCACCGCGTGGGGGCCACAGAACACCGGGGAGCTGTTTTTT
many | TRBJ2-1 | TRBV7-2 | TRBD1 | CASRDRGNSYNEQFF | TGTGCCAGCAGGGACAGGGGAAACTCCTACAATGAGCAGTTCTTC
- | TRBJ2-7 | TRBV10-3 | - | CAISESPGSYEQYF | TGTGCCATCAGTGAGTCCCCCGGTTCCTACGAGCAGTACTTC
- | TRBJ2-7 | TRBV5-6 | TRBD1 | CASSLGQGLYSYEQYF | TGTGCCAGCAGCTTGGGACAGGGGTTATACAGCTACGAGCAGTACTTC
few | TRBJ2-3 | TRBV19 | TRBD1 | CASRTDGTADTQYF | TGTGCCAGTAGGACAGACGGGACAGCAGATACGCAGTATTTT
- | TRBJ1-2 | TRBV7-9 | TRBD1 | CASSSTDRESYGYTF | TGTGCCAGCAGCTCCACCGACAGGGAAAGCTATGGCTACACCTTC
few | TRBJ2-7 | TRBV6-2/TRBV6-3 | - | CASSPPGLGEQYF | TGTGCCAGCAGCCCCCCAGGCCTAGGAGAGCAGTACTTC
many | TRBJ2-1 | TRBV12-3/TRBV12-4 | TRBD2 | CASTLTSGYSYNEQFF | TGTGCCAGCACCCTGACTAGCGGGTACTCCTACAATGAGCAGTTCTTC
- | TRBJ2-5 | TRBV3-1 | TRBD2 | CASSDGTSVLKYQETQYF | TGTGCCAGCAGCGACGGGACTAGCGTCCTCAAGTACCAAGAGACCCAGTACTTC
few | TRBJ2-3 | TRBV5-1 | TRBD2 | CASSLLGLAGNTDTQYF | TGCGCCAGCAGCTTATTGGGACTAGCGGGGAACACAGATACGCAGTATTTT
few | TRBJ2-1 | TRBV7-2 | TRBD1 | CASSFGTGNSYNEQFF | TGTGCCAGCAGCTTTGGGACAGGAAACTCCTACAATGAGCAGTTCTTC
- | TRBJ2-1 | TRBV5-1 | - | CASSLASTGISSYNEQFF | TGCGCCAGCAGCTTGGCCAGTACAGGGATTAGCTCCTACAATGAGCAGTTCTTC
few | TRBJ2-3 | TRBV20-1 | TRBD2 | CSASTSGLSTDTQYF | TGCAGTGCTAGTACTAGCGGGCTTAGCACAGATACGCAGTATTTT
- | TRBJ2-5 | TRBV7-8 | - | CASSSTGLEQETQYF | TGTGCCAGCAGCTCTACAGGGTTGGAACAAGAGACCCAGTACTTC
few | TRBJ1-5 | TRBV15 | - | CATSLISNQPQHF | TGTGCCACCAGCCTGATTAGCAATCAGCCCCAGCATTTT
many | TRBJ2-7 | TRBV29-1 | - | CSVAGAYEQYF | TGCAGCGTTGCTGGGGCCTACGAGCAGTACTTC